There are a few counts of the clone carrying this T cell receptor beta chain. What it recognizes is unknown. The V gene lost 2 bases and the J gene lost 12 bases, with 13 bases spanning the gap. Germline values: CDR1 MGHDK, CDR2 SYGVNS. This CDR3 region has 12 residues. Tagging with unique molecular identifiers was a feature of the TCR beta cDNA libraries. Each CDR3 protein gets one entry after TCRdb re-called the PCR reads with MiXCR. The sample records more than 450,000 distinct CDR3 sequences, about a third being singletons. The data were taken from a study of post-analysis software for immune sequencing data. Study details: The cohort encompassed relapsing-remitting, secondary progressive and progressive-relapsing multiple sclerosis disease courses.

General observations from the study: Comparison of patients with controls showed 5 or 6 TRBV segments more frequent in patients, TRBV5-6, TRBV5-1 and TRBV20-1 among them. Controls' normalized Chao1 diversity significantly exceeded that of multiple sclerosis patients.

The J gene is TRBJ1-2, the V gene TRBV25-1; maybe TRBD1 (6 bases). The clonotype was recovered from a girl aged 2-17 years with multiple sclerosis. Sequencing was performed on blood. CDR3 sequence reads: CASSEGNRVNTF. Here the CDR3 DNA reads TGTGCCAGCAGTGAAGGGAACAGGGTAAACACCTTC.